This entry concerns a single T cell receptor (beta chain). Its matching antigen is unknown. Stated time point: cycle 4 day 1 (C4D1), after less than 7 weeks of nivolumab. All patients experienced relapse after autologous stem cell transplantation, and brentuximab vedotin exposure was variable. V dropped 0 bases and J dropped 12 bases, with 17 bases sitting between them. The V gene's germline CDR1 is SGHRS and CDR2 YFSETQ. The CDR3 length is 14 residues. These data belong to a study of PD-1 blockade in classical Hodgkin lymphoma. Regarding the study as a whole: Undefined causes, possibly disease activity or prior therapy, underlie the repertoire differences.

Libraries were prepared by immunoSEQ multiplex PCR; TCRdb keeps only in-frame clonotypes and omits some of them. The table lists roughly 42,000 clones, about two thirds of them singletons. The genes are TRBV5-1 and TRBJ2-3, with a weak D call TRBD2 (6 bases). The source is a human donor with classical Hodgkin lymphoma. The input for sequencing was peripheral blood mononuclear cells (PBMCs), taken before the fourth cycle of nivolumab. CDR3 bases: TGCGCCAGCAGCTTGGCGGGGGACGGGGGTGATCAGTATTTT. Its protein product is CASSLAGDGGDQYF.